This is a list of T cell receptor beta chains from one sample in a study of blood T cell repertoires in COVID-19. Profiled with immunoSEQ multiplex PCR; TCRdb holds only in-frame clones, not every one. The table has around 180,000 clones, 86% seen once. Sequencing was done on a sample of PBMCs or T cells enriched from blood (not recorded which). The receptor set was obtained from a woman between 25 and 40 years old who had recovered from COVID-19. Each CDR3 is given with its conserved first and last residue. Not every row has a clone size; where given, it reads once, few, many or a size class.

cdr3_aa	j_call	v_call	clone_size
CASSLGWGRTDTQYF	TRBJ2-3	TRBV5-6	-
CASSIIPPSGITYEQYF	TRBJ2-7	TRBV19	-
CATSPTGQGETQYF	TRBJ2-5	TRBV24-1	-
CASSSLDRVAFF	TRBJ1-1	TRBV6-5	-
CASSEGQGSSPLHF	TRBJ1-6	TRBV25-1	few
CASSLEAGRNTIYF	TRBJ1-3	TRBV7-6	-
CASSYGKRWSTDTQYF	TRBJ2-3	TRBV6-5	once
CASSPKPTGGVAKNIQYF	TRBJ2-4	TRBV5-5	few
CASSSFDGRAAQFYEQYF	TRBJ2-7	TRBV7-8	-
CASSPLLAGGSTDTQYF	TRBJ2-3	TRBV18	-
CASSVNRGMNTEAFF	TRBJ1-1	TRBV18	-
CASRAAGTGGLYGYTF	TRBJ1-2	TRBV27	-
CASSGAGQGGTDTQYF	TRBJ2-3	TRBV5-1	-
CASSISSGQKEAFF	TRBJ1-1	TRBV19	-
CASSFSGLGNEQFF	TRBJ2-1	TRBV7-9	-
CSASTGKLHYEQYF	TRBJ2-7	TRBV20-1	-
CASSHPRGEQYF	TRBJ2-7	TRBV4-1	-
CASSLAWTEKETQYF	TRBJ2-5	TRBV11-2	-
CASSPGWNEQFF	TRBJ2-1	TRBV7-9	-
CASRLLDLAGNTIYF	TRBJ1-3	TRBV6-5	-
CASNLNRQVFTDTQYF	TRBJ2-3	TRBV25-1	-
CASSVGYAGLEQYF	TRBJ2-7	TRBV9	-
CASSRRIGGTPNEQFF	TRBJ2-1	TRBV11-3	-
CASSLSGTLYGYTF	TRBJ1-2	TRBV5-6	-
CASSIVLAGNTDTQYF	TRBJ2-3	TRBV19	few
CASRPTTEQYF	TRBJ2-7	TRBV21-1	-
CASSSRVDGELFF	TRBJ2-2	TRBV12-3/TRBV12-4	-
CASSADPGLAGVEQFF	TRBJ2-1	TRBV7-9	-
CASSLRRQFF	TRBJ2-1	TRBV5-1	-
CASSTTQPRTGEEFTDKNIQYF	TRBJ2-4	TRBV7-9	-
CASSIGTELYEQYF	TRBJ2-7	TRBV19	-
CASKRTEGLAFF	TRBJ1-1	TRBV27	once
CASSLRQGTGELFF	TRBJ2-2	TRBV5-1	-
CASSRRQAYEQYF	TRBJ2-7	TRBV23-1	-
CASSLLRANLFF	TRBJ1-4	TRBV12-3/TRBV12-4	-
CASNHPGTEAFF	TRBJ1-1	TRBV27	-
CASSEESRPNYEQYF	TRBJ2-7	TRBV2	-
CASSGGLGTENEKLFF	TRBJ1-4	TRBV25-1	-
CASRPRQGGYGYTF	TRBJ1-2	TRBV6-5	-
CASSDSSYEQYF	TRBJ2-7	TRBV10-2	-
CASSREARGNTEAFF	TRBJ1-1	TRBV7-2	few
CASSLQARPYNSPLHF	TRBJ1-6	TRBV27	-
CASSLGAGELFF	TRBJ1-4	TRBV13	-
CASRPTGGNTEAFF	TRBJ1-1	TRBV19	-
CASRLGLPNLYF	TRBJ2-5	TRBV7-2	once
CASSPPGRTYNEQFF	TRBJ2-1	TRBV18	-
CASSHRFSSNQPQHF	TRBJ1-5	TRBV2	-
CASSIGDRAKDEQFF	TRBJ2-1	TRBV19	-
CASSDLITGFCRLTDTQYF	TRBJ2-3	TRBV10-1	-
CASGPGMAYNEQFF	TRBJ2-1	TRBV12-5	-
CASGFSNYGYTF	TRBJ1-2	TRBV12-5	many
CASSSPSGRDSGANVLTF	TRBJ2-6	TRBV5-4	-
CASSSTGNTGELFF	TRBJ2-2	TRBV5-6	-
CATSRDRQGRALSYEQYF	TRBJ2-7	TRBV15	-
CASSSYRGRTEAFF	TRBJ1-1	TRBV28	-